This section outlines one TCR beta chain sequence together with its context. V dropped 2 bases and J dropped 3; count of bases not matched to a gene: 6. CDR3 length: 16 residues. Germline CDR1 SGHDT, CDR2 YYEEEE. The data were produced by immunoSEQ multiplex PCR, yet TCRdb's version contains in-frame clones alone and is incomplete. This sample has under 200,000 clones; about 90% occur once, and the top ten carry around 6.5%. This sample was included in a study of blood T cell repertoires in COVID-19. The sample comprised PBMCs or T cells enriched from blood (not recorded which). The chain has TRBV5-6 and TRBJ1-4; 8 positions agree with TRBD1. The clonotype was recovered from a woman between 45 and 60 years old who had recovered from COVID-19. The CDR3 is CASSFGTGGANEKLFF. In DNA form, the CDR3 reads TGTGCCAGCAGCTTTGGAACAGGGGGGGCTAATGAAAAACTGTTTTTT. Supplemented by reference TRBV5-6 and TRBJ1-4, the full variable domain reads DAGVTQSPTHLIKTRGQQVTLRCSPKSGHDTVSWYQQALGQGPQFIFQYYEEEERQRGNFPDRFSGHQFPNYSSELNVNALLLGDSALYLCASSFGTGGANEKLFFGSGTQLSVL.